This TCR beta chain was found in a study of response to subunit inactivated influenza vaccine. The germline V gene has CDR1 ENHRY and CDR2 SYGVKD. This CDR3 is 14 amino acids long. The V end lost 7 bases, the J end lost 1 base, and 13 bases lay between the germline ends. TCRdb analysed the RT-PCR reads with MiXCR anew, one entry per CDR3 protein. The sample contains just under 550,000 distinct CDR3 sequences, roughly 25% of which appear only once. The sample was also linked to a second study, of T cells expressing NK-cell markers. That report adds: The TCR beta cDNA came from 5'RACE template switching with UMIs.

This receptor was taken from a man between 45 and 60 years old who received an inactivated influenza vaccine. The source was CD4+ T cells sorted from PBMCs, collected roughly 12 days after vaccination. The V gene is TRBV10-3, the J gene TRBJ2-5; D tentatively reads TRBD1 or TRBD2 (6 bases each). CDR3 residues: CAIKAGHLQETQYF. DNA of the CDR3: TGTGCCATCAAGGCGGGACACCTCCAAGAGACCCAGTACTTC.